This entry features one T cell receptor (beta chain) sequence. The data originate from a study of CD8 T cells in Susac syndrome. In germline, CDR1 is KGHDR, CDR2 SFDVKD. V was pared by 12 bases and J by 8 bases, with 11 bases of the junction left unmatched. The CDR3 spans 12 residues. Random hexamers served to reverse transcribe about 0.5 to 1 ug RNA. TCRdb reprocessed the immunoSEQ multiplex PCR reads with MiXCR, giving one entry per CDR3 protein. The sample has 95,000 to 150,000 distinct CDR3 sequences; 94% are singletons. Sequenced material: CD4+ T cells from PBMCs. This chain joins TRBV24-1 and TRBJ1-2; 7 bases match TRBD1. The source is a human donor in good health. CDR3 DNA sequence: TGTGCCCAGGCCTCGTTAGGGGGCGGCTACACCTTC. Translation: CAQASLGGGYTF.